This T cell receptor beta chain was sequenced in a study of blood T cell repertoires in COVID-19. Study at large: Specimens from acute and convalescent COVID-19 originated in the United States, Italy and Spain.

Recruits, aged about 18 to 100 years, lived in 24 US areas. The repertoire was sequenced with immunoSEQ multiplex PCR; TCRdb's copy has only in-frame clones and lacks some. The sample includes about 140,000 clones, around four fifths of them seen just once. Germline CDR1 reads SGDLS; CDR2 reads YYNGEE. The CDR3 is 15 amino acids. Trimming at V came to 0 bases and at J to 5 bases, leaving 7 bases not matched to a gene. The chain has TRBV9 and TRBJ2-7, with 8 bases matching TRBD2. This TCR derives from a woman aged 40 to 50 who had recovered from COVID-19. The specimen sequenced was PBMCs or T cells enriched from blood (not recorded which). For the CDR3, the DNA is TGTGCCAGCAGCGTAGATGGGACTAGAACGAACGAGCAGTACTTC. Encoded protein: CASSVDGTRTNEQYF.